This T cell receptor beta chain was observed in a study of regulatory T cells in long-lasting Graves disease. Study results and limitations: TRBV28, TRBJ1-2 and TRBJ2-5 were segments that persistent disease favored.

This clonotype has ten or more counts. Antigen specificity is unknown. CDR1 is MDHEN, CDR2 SYDVKM, per germline. V dropped 5 bases and J dropped 3 bases, with 11 bases sitting between them. The length of the CDR3 is 14 residues. Both iRepertoire HTBI primers and Arm-PCR of CDR3 regions were used to build the TCR beta libraries. Original processing notes: Gene usage covered around 62 TRBV and 14 to 15 TRBJ segments. TCRdb passed the multiplex PCR reads through MiXCR, listing each CDR3 protein once. Here the V and J calls rest on TCRdb's processing, not on the authors' analysis. The data show 600,000 to 650,000 distinct CDR3 sequences, 16% seen once. Time point of the sample: newly diagnosed GD, antithyroid drugs for less than 3 months. After RNA was extracted from PBMCs, the TCR library was made from it. Those enrolled as patients came out of an endocrinology department in Xi'an, China. The same data also went into a second study, on T cells in Graves' hyperthyroidism and ophthalmopathy. That paper adds: HTBI primers were the set used in a first-round RT-PCR of the TCR CDR3.

The source was peripheral blood mononuclear cells (PBMCs), collected at new diagnosis, from a patient treated with antithyroid drugs. The chain couples TRBV28 to TRBJ1-5; no firm D call. The sequence was collected from a woman in her 30s with Graves disease. CDR3 residues: CASSLRSLNQPQHF. In DNA, the CDR3 is TGTGCCAGCAGTCTCCGGAGCCTCAATCAGCCCCAGCATTTT.